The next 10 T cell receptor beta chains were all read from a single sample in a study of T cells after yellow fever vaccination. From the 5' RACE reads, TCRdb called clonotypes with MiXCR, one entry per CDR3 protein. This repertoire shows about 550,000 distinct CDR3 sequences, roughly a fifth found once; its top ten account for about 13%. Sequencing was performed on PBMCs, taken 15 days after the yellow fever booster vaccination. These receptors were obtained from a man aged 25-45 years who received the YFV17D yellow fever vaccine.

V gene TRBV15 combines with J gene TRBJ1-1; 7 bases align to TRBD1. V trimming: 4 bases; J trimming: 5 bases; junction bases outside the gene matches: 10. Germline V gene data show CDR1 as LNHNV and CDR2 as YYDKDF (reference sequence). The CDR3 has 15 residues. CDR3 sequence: CATSKQTGWETEAFF. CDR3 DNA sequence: TGTGCCACCAGCAAACAGACAGGGTGGGAAACTGAAGCTTTCTTT. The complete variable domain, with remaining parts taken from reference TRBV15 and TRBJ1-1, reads DAMVIQNPRYQVTQFGKPVTLSCSQTLNHNVMYWYQQKSSQAPKLLFHYYDKDFNNEADTPDNFQSRRPNTSFCFLDIRSPGLGDTAMYLCATSKQTGWETEAFFGQGTRLTVV.

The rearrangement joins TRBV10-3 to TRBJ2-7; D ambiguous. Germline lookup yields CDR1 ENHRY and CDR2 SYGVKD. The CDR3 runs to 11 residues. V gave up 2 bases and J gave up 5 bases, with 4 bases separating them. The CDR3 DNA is TGTGCCATCAGTGAGCAACACGAGCAGTACTTC. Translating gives CAISEQHEQYF.

This chain's CDR3 is CASSKTSGGASTDTQYF. DNA of the CDR3: TGCGCCAGCAGCAAGACTAGCGGGGGTGCTAGCACAGATACGCAGTATTTT. The chain joins TRBV4-1 to TRBJ2-3; 12 positions agree with TRBD2. Germline CDR1 and CDR2: MGHRA and YSYEKL. V shed 5 bases, J shed 0 bases, and the junction held 6 bases outside the gene matches. The CDR3 is 17 amino acids.

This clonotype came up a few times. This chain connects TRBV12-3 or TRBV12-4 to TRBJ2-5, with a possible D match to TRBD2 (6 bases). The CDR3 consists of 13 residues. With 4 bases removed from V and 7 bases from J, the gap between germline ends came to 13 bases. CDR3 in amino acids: CASSSSARGTQYF. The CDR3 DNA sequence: TGTGCCAGCAGTTCAAGCGCGCGGGGGACCCAGTACTTC.

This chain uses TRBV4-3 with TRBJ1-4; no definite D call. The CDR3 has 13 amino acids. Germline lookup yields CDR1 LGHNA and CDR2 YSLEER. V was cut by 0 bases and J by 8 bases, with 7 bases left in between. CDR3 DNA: TGCGCCAGCAGCCAAGATATCGAGGAAAAACTGTTTTTT. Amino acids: CASSQDIEEKLFF.

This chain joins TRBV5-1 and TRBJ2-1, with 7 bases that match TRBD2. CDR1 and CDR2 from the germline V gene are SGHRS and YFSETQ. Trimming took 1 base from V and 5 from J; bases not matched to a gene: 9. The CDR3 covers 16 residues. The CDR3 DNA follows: TGCGCCAGCAGCTTGTCAGCTTTAAGCGGGGACAATGAGCAGTTCTTC. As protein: CASSLSALSGDNEQFF.

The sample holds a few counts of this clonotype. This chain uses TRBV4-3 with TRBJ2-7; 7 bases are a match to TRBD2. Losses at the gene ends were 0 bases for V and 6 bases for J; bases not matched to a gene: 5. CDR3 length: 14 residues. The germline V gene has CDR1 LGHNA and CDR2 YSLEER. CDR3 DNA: TGCGCCAGCAGCCAAGATCAAAGGACTAGCGAGCAGTACTTC. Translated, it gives CASSQDQRTSEQYF.

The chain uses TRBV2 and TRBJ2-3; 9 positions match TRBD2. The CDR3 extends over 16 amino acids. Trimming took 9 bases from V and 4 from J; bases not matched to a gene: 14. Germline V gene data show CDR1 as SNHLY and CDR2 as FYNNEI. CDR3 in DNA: TGTGCCAGGGAGCGGGGAGTTAGCGGGAGACCAGATACGCAGTATTTT. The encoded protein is CARERGVSGRPDTQYF.

Here the CDR3 DNA reads TGCGCCAGCAGCATTCGACTAGAAAATGGCTACACCTTC. This encodes CASSIRLENGYTF. This chain uses TRBV5-1 with TRBJ1-2; D is undetermined. V was shortened by 4 bases and J by 6 bases, with 13 bases between the two germline ends. The CDR3 sequence is 13 residues long. CDR1 and CDR2 from the germline V gene are SGHRS and YFSETQ.

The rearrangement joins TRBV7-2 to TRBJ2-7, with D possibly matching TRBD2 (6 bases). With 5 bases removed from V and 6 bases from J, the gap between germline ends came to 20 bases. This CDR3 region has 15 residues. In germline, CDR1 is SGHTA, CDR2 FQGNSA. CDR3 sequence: CASSTYTSPGVEQYF. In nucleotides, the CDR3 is TGTGCCAGCAGCACCTACACTAGCCCCGGGGTCGAGCAGTACTTC.